This T cell receptor (beta chain) is drawn from a study of T cell repertoires in cytomegalovirus infection. Turning to the study itself: TCR beta signatures that were public indicated CMV infection and matching HLA type.

This CDR3 region has 14 residues. V lost 6 bases, J lost 1 base, and 12 bases lay in between. Ten or more counts support this clonotype. TCRdb re-called the reads with MiXCR, one entry per CDR3 protein. Of about 400,000 distinct CDR3 sequences in the sample, 18% were seen once. The sequencing input was PBMCs. The V gene is TRBV12-3 or TRBV12-4, the J gene TRBJ1-1; possible D gene TRBD1, 6 bases. The TCR was taken from a human donor in good health (CMV status not recorded). Some clones in this sample may be carry-over from other donors' samples. CDR3 sequence (DNA): TGTGCCAGCAGCCGTAACAGGGAGAACACTGAAGCTTTCTTT. Protein: CASSRNRENTEAFF.